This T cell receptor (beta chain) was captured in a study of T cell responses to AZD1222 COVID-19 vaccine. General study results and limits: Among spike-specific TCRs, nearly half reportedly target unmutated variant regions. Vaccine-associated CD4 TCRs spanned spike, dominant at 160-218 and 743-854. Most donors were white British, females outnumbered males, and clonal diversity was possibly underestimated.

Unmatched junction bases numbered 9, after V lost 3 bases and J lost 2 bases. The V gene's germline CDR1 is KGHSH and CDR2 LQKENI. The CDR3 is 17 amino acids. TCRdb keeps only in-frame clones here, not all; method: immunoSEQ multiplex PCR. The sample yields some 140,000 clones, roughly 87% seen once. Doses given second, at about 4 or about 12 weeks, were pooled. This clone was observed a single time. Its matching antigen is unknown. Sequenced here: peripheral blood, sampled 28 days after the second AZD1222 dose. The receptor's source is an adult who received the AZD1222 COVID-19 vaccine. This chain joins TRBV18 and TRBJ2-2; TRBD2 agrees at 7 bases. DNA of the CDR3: TGTGCCAGCTCACCTGATATTCCGGGAGGCAACACCGGGGAGCTGTTTTTT. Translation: CASSPDIPGGNTGELFF.